The sequence of this T cell receptor (beta chain) was determined in a study of cytomegalovirus exposure and HLA in healthy donors. Overall study findings and caveats: Usually a TCR sequence was rare, but some public TCRs were found in many donors. The listing of 150 to 200 TCR beta chains classed them as cytomegalovirus-associated.

Only in-frame clones appear in the TCRdb table, and some are missing; sequencing was by immunoSEQ multiplex PCR. The table shows 100,000 to 150,000 clones, with around 96% occurring only once. The donors were in the approximately 120-subject validation cohort; that cohort was separate from the approximately 670-subject first cohort. On this clone: Its target is unknown.

This clonotype was sampled from a man aged 18 to 29 in good health and CMV-seronegative. Sequenced sample: PBMCs.

The CDR3 nucleotides are TGCAGCGTCCGACAGGGGGTAGGCACTGAAGCTTTCTTT. It is translated as CSVRQGVGTEAFF. V gene TRBV29-1 combines with J gene TRBJ1-1; TRBD1 aligns across 9 bases. Trimming removed 6 bases from V and 4 bases from J; junction bases left unmatched: 6. The CDR3 spans 13 residues. Germline V gene lookup returns CDR1 SQVTM and CDR2 ANQGSEA. Filled out from reference TRBV29-1 and TRBJ1-1, the complete variable domain reads SAVISQKPSRDICQRGTSLTIQCQVDSQVTMMFWYRQQPGQSLTLIATANQGSEATYESGFVIDKFPISRPNLTFSTLTVSNMSPEDSSIYLCSVRQGVGTEAFFGQGTRLTVV.